A selection of T cell receptor beta chains follows, all from one sample in a study of blood T cell repertoires in COVID-19. Libraries were prepared by immunoSEQ multiplex PCR; TCRdb keeps only in-frame clonotypes and omits some of them. The table has hundreds of thousands of clones, roughly 85% seen once. Sequencing was carried out using PBMCs or T cells enriched from blood (not recorded which). The receptors were sampled from a woman in her twenties or thirties who had been exposed to COVID-19. Both conserved end residues are part of each CDR3. Fields, in order: V gene, J gene, D gene, CDR3 length, clone size, CDR3 DNA, CDR3 protein. D genes are given only for firm matches. Clone size appears in some rows only: once, few, many, or a class for an expanded clone.

V: TRBV29-1; J: TRBJ1-1; D: TRBD1; length: 14; size: -; DNA: TGCAGCGTTGAAGGGGGACAGGGGGGCCCTGAAGCTTTCTTT; CDR3: CSVEGGQGGPEAFF
V: TRBV7-9; J: TRBJ2-2; D: -; length: 14; size: -; DNA: TGTGCCAGCAGCTTGTCACATAACACCGGGGAGCTGTTTTTT; CDR3: CASSLSHNTGELFF
V: TRBV24-1; J: TRBJ2-7; D: TRBD2; length: 16; size: -; DNA: TGTGCCACCGGGGGACTAGCGGGAGGTGGTACCTACGAGCAGTACTTC; CDR3: CATGGLAGGGTYEQYF
V: TRBV4-2; J: TRBJ1-1; D: -; length: 18; size: -; DNA: TGTGCCAGCAGCCAACATCCGATGCGGGGAGGGTTAAACACTGAAGCTTTCTTT; CDR3: CASSQHPMRGGLNTEAFF
V: TRBV7-2; J: TRBJ2-5; D: TRBD1; length: 14; size: -; DNA: TGTGCCAGCAGCTTTGACAGGGATAATGGGGCCCAGTACTTC; CDR3: CASSFDRDNGAQYF
V: TRBV2; J: TRBJ2-1; D: TRBD2; length: 14; size: -; DNA: TGTGCCAGCAGAGGACTAGGCTCCTACAATGAGCAGTTCTTC; CDR3: CASRGLGSYNEQFF
V: TRBV30; J: TRBJ2-7; D: TRBD2; length: 14; size: -; DNA: TGTGCCTGGAGTGTAGCTAGCGGGGCCTCCGAGCAGTACTTC; CDR3: CAWSVASGASEQYF
V: TRBV5-4; J: TRBJ1-1; D: TRBD1; length: 15; size: -; DNA: TGTGCCAGCAGCACAAGGACAGGGATGAACACTGAAGCTTTCTTT; CDR3: CASSTRTGMNTEAFF
V: TRBV7-3; J: TRBJ1-1; D: -; length: 13; size: -; DNA: TGTGCCAGCAGACGAGCGGGGGACACTGAAGCTTTCTTT; CDR3: CASRRAGDTEAFF
V: TRBV18; J: TRBJ1-6; D: -; length: 15; size: -; DNA: TGTGCCAGCTCACCAGTTGCGGATGGGTTATCACCCCTCCACTTT; CDR3: CASSPVADGLSPLHF
V: TRBV6-4; J: TRBJ1-1; D: TRBD1; length: 14; size: -; DNA: TGTGCCAGCAAATCCGACAGGGAGAGTTCTGAAGCTTTCTTT; CDR3: CASKSDRESSEAFF
V: TRBV30; J: TRBJ1-2; D: TRBD1; length: 15; size: -; DNA: TGTGCCTGGAGAATTATGGGACAGTCCGCTCACGGCTACACCTTC; CDR3: CAWRIMGQSAHGYTF
V: TRBV28; J: TRBJ2-7; D: -; length: 14; size: once; DNA: TGTGCCAGCACCTGGCCAGGGGACAACTACGAGCAGTACTTC; CDR3: CASTWPGDNYEQYF
V: TRBV30; J: TRBJ2-5; D: TRBD2; length: 13; size: -; DNA: TGTGCCTACTTGGCGGGGGGGCGAGAGACCCAGTACTTC; CDR3: CAYLAGGRETQYF
V: TRBV30; J: TRBJ1-6; D: -; length: 12; size: -; DNA: TGTGCCTGGGACAGTTATAATTCACCCCTCCACTTT; CDR3: CAWDSYNSPLHF
V: TRBV27; J: TRBJ2-7; D: TRBD2; length: 14; size: -; DNA: TGTGCCAGCAGGGGGCTAGCGGGGAACTACGAGCAGTACTTC; CDR3: CASRGLAGNYEQYF
V: TRBV20-1; J: TRBJ2-1; D: -; length: 10; size: -; DNA: TGCAGTGCTTACGACTATGAGCAGTTCTTC; CDR3: CSAYDYEQFF
V: TRBV5-6; J: TRBJ1-1; D: TRBD1; length: 14; size: -; DNA: TGTGCCAGCAGCTTGGGACAGGGTTTCGGGGGAGCTTTCTTT; CDR3: CASSLGQGFGGAFF
V: TRBV5-1; J: TRBJ2-5; D: -; length: 14; size: -; DNA: TGCGCCAGCAGCCCCGGGACTGCCCAAGAGACCCAGTACTTC; CDR3: CASSPGTAQETQYF
V: TRBV13; J: TRBJ1-4; D: -; length: 14; size: -; DNA: TGTGCCAGCAGCTTAGTGTCCCGAGAGGAAAAACTGTTTTTT; CDR3: CASSLVSREEKLFF
V: TRBV7-3; J: TRBJ2-7; D: TRBD2; length: 16; size: -; DNA: TGTGCCAGCAGCTTAAGGCTAGCGGGGGGTTCCTACGAGCAGTACTTC; CDR3: CASSLRLAGGSYEQYF
V: TRBV10-3; J: TRBJ1-4; D: -; length: 13; size: -; DNA: TGTGCCATCAGCCGGACACCCAATGAAAAACTGTTTTTT; CDR3: CAISRTPNEKLFF
V: TRBV5-6; J: TRBJ1-4; D: TRBD1; length: 16; size: -; DNA: TGTGCCAGCAGCTTGGGACAGGGGTCACCTAATGAAAAACTGTTTTTT; CDR3: CASSLGQGSPNEKLFF
V: TRBV7-2; J: TRBJ2-7; D: -; length: 13; size: -; DNA: TGTGCCAGCAGCGGAAGACTCATCTACGAGCAGTACTTC; CDR3: CASSGRLIYEQYF
V: TRBV20-1; J: TRBJ1-5; D: -; length: 11; size: -; DNA: TGCAGTGCTAGTGCGGGTCAGCCCCAGCATTTT; CDR3: CSASAGQPQHF
V: TRBV4-1; J: TRBJ2-7; D: TRBD1; length: 14; size: -; DNA: TGCGCCAGCAGCCAAATTACAGGGGTCTACGAGCAGTACTTC; CDR3: CASSQITGVYEQYF
V: TRBV11-2; J: TRBJ2-7; D: -; length: 15; size: -; DNA: TGTGCCAGCAGCTTCCCTACAGATATCTCCTACGAGCAGTACTTC; CDR3: CASSFPTDISYEQYF
V: TRBV4-3; J: TRBJ1-1; D: -; length: 12; size: -; DNA: TGCGCCAGCAGTTTCAGGAACACTGAAGCTTTCTTT; CDR3: CASSFRNTEAFF
V: TRBV28; J: TRBJ1-1; D: TRBD1; length: 17; size: once; DNA: TGTGCCAGCAGTTTATGGGGACAGGGAGTCAAGGACGCTGAAGCTTTCTTT; CDR3: CASSLWGQGVKDAEAFF
V: TRBV7-9; J: TRBJ2-7; D: TRBD2; length: 16; size: -; DNA: TGTGCCAGCAGCCTGGGGAGGAGCGGGAAGTTCGTCGAGCAGTACTTC; CDR3: CASSLGRSGKFVEQYF
V: TRBV25-1; J: TRBJ1-2; D: -; length: 16; size: -; DNA: TGTGCCTTAGTATGTCGCGGAGGTGGTAGCCTTAACGGCTACACCTTC; CDR3: CALVCRGGGSLNGYTF
V: TRBV10-2; J: TRBJ2-7; D: -; length: 15; size: -; DNA: TGCGCCAGCAGTGAGCTAACCACCTCACTCTACGAGCAGTACTTC; CDR3: CASSELTTSLYEQYF
V: TRBV2; J: TRBJ1-5; D: TRBD1; length: 16; size: -; DNA: TGTGCCAGCAGTGTTGGACAGGGGGTGGTTTCTCAGCCCCAGCATTTT; CDR3: CASSVGQGVVSQPQHF
V: TRBV9; J: TRBJ1-2; D: -; length: 14; size: -; DNA: TGTGCCAGCAGCGGCATTTCAGGGGTTATTGGCTACACCTTC; CDR3: CASSGISGVIGYTF
V: TRBV6-1; J: TRBJ2-3; D: -; length: 11; size: -; DNA: TGTGCCAGCAGTGACCTCGATACGCAGTATTTT; CDR3: CASSDLDTQYF
V: TRBV9; J: TRBJ2-5; D: -; length: 14; size: -; DNA: TGTGCCAGCAGCGGAGCAGGGTTGCTGGAGACCCAGTACTTC; CDR3: CASSGAGLLETQYF
V: TRBV13; J: TRBJ2-4; D: TRBD1; length: 13; size: -; DNA: TGTGCCACCCAGGGGGCTAATCAAAACATTCAGTACTTC; CDR3: CATQGANQNIQYF
V: TRBV7-2; J: TRBJ2-7; D: TRBD2; length: 15; size: -; DNA: TGTGCCAGCAGCTTAGCTAGCGGGGGACTAAACGAGCAGTACTTC; CDR3: CASSLASGGLNEQYF
V: TRBV30; J: TRBJ2-1; D: TRBD1; length: 13; size: few; DNA: TGTGCCTGGAACAGGGGTCGGGACAATGAGCAGTTCTTC; CDR3: CAWNRGRDNEQFF
V: TRBV5-1; J: TRBJ2-5; D: TRBD1; length: 15; size: once; DNA: TGCGCCAGCAGCTGGGGACAGGGAAGCGAAGAGACCCAGTACTTC; CDR3: CASSWGQGSEETQYF
V: TRBV3-1/TRBV3-2; J: TRBJ1-1; D: -; length: 12; size: -; DNA: TGTGCCAGCAGCATCTTGAACACTGAAGCTTTCTTT; CDR3: CASSILNTEAFF
V: TRBV2; J: TRBJ2-5; D: TRBD1; length: 14; size: -; DNA: TGTGCCAGCAGTTGGGACAGGGGGCAAGAGACCCAGTACTTC; CDR3: CASSWDRGQETQYF
V: TRBV10-3; J: TRBJ1-1; D: TRBD1; length: 14; size: -; DNA: TGTGCCATCAGAGGGACAGTTCGGGGCACTGAAGCTTTCTTT; CDR3: CAIRGTVRGTEAFF
V: TRBV18; J: TRBJ1-3; D: -; length: 16; size: -; DNA: TGTGCCAGCTCACCACAGGATGGAGTCTCTGGAAACACCATATATTTT; CDR3: CASSPQDGVSGNTIYF
V: TRBV30; J: TRBJ1-4; D: -; length: 13; size: -; DNA: TGTGCCTGGAGCTTTCGGGGGACTGAAAAACTGTTTTTT; CDR3: CAWSFRGTEKLFF
V: TRBV6-5; J: TRBJ2-7; D: -; length: 12; size: -; DNA: TGTGCCAGCAGCCTACAGGGAGACGAGCAGTACTTC; CDR3: CASSLQGDEQYF
V: TRBV28; J: TRBJ1-2; D: -; length: 13; size: once; DNA: TGTGCCAGCAGTTTTCAGGGGAACTATGGCTACACCTTC; CDR3: CASSFQGNYGYTF